These T cell receptor beta chains were read from a single sample in a study of blood T cell repertoires in COVID-19. Sequencing used immunoSEQ multiplex PCR; TCRdb keeps in-frame clones, though not all of them. The repertoire holds tens of thousands of clones, with 86% as singletons. The sample consisted of peripheral blood. These receptors originate from a woman aged 80 or over with acute or convalescent COVID-19. The CDR3 runs from the conserved cysteine through the conserved F or W. A D gene is named only where the DNA matches it firmly. Not every row has a clone size; where given, it reads once, few, many or a size class.

>TRBV4-2|once|.|TRBJ1-3
CASSQGGSNTAGNTIYF
TGTGCCAGCAGCCAAGGGGGCAGCAACACGGCTGGAAACACCATATATTTT
>TRBV7-2|few|TRBD2|TRBJ2-3
CASKTSGRDTQYF
TGTGCCAGCAAGACTAGCGGGAGGGACACGCAGTATTTT
>TRBV11-2|.|.|TRBJ2-3
CASAFRDLGTDTQYF
TGTGCCAGCGCCTTTCGGGACTTAGGCACAGATACGCAGTATTTT
>TRBV5-4|.|.|TRBJ1-2
CASSLAGGGFGGYTF
TGTGCCAGCAGCTTGGCCGGAGGCGGTTTCGGTGGCTACACCTTC
>TRBV6-4|.|.|TRBJ2-7
CASAGGYEQYF
TGTGCCAGCGCAGGGGGGTACGAGCAGTACTTC
>TRBV10-3|.|.|TRBJ1-2
CAISNRDQNYGYTF
TGTGCCATCAGTAACAGGGACCAGAACTATGGCTACACCTTC
>TRBV4-2|.|.|TRBJ1-5
CASSQEAGVNNQPQHF
TGTGCCAGCAGCCAAGAGGCAGGGGTCAACAATCAGCCCCAGCATTTT
>TRBV7-9|.|TRBD2|TRBJ2-1
CASRGVGTSGQYNEQFF
TGTGCCAGCAGGGGGGTCGGGACTAGCGGGCAATACAATGAGCAGTTCTTC
>TRBV12-5|.|TRBD2|TRBJ2-1
CASGFGRGGLNEQFF
TGTGCTAGTGGTTTTGGGCGGGGGGGACTCAATGAGCAGTTCTTC
>TRBV6-6|.|.|TRBJ1-1
CASSYLPNTEAFF
TGTGCCAGCAGTTACCTCCCGAACACTGAAGCTTTCTTT
>TRBV7-6|.|TRBD1|TRBJ2-7
CASSLVYRGSYEQYF
TGTGCCAGCAGCTTAGTTTACAGGGGTTCCTACGAGCAGTACTTC
>TRBV28|few|TRBD2|TRBJ2-1
CASSPLAGVSNEQFF
TGTGCCAGCAGCCCTCTAGCGGGAGTGTCCAATGAGCAGTTCTTC
>TRBV9|.|.|TRBJ1-5
CASSSQGFSNQPQHF
TGTGCCAGCAGCTCCCAGGGTTTTAGCAATCAGCCCCAGCATTTT
>TRBV4-1|few|.|TRBJ1-4
CATAVGGAQEKLFF
TGCGCCACCGCCGTAGGCGGGGCTCAGGAAAAACTGTTTTTT
>TRBV6-1|.|.|TRBJ1-2
CASSEEAGPLNYGYTF
TGTGCCAGCAGTGAAGAAGCGGGGCCACTGAACTATGGCTACACCTTC
>TRBV5-1|.|TRBD1|TRBJ1-3
CASSLGQGAGGNTIYF
TGCGCCAGCAGCTTGGGGCAGGGGGCCGGGGGAAACACCATATATTTT
>TRBV19|.|TRBD1|TRBJ1-6
CASARDRETPLHF
TGTGCCAGTGCCCGGGACAGGGAGACACCCCTCCACTTT
>TRBV7-8|.|.|TRBJ1-2
CASGAGNYGYTF
TGTGCCAGTGGGGCAGGGAACTATGGCTACACCTTC
>TRBV28|.|.|TRBJ1-2
CASSSGDYGYTF
TGTGCCAGCAGCTCAGGGGACTATGGCTACACCTTC
>TRBV19|.|.|TRBJ2-5
CASAGTRELQETQYF
TGTGCCAGTGCCGGGACTCGCGAGCTTCAAGAGACCCAGTACTTC
>TRBV18|.|.|TRBJ2-1
CASSPWDIQFF
TGTGCCAGCTCACCATGGGACATTCAGTTCTTC
>TRBV5-1|.|.|TRBJ2-3
CASSLGGWGSADTQYF
TGCGCCAGCAGCTTGGGCGGGTGGGGTTCGGCAGATACGCAGTATTTT
>TRBV6-5|.|.|TRBJ1-1
CASSVTENTEAFF
TGTGCCAGCAGCGTGACAGAGAACACTGAAGCTTTCTTT
>TRBV4-3|.|.|TRBJ2-7
CASSQGPTRPYEQYF
TGCGCCAGCAGCCAAGGCCCGACTAGACCCTACGAGCAGTACTTC
>TRBV5-1|.|TRBD1|TRBJ1-2
CASSNPGGTGDGYTF
TGCGCCAGCAGTAACCCCGGGGGGACAGGGGATGGCTACACCTTC
>TRBV4-2|.|.|TRBJ2-4
CASSQDVSRAKNIQYF
TGTGCCAGCAGCCAAGATGTCAGCAGGGCCAAAAACATTCAGTACTTC
>TRBV24-1|.|TRBD2|TRBJ2-1
CATSDVGTSGTYNEQFF
TGTGCCACCAGTGATGTTGGGACTAGCGGAACCTACAATGAGCAGTTCTTC
>TRBV3-1/TRBV3-2|once|.|TRBJ1-6
CASSQGMMAVPLHF
TGTGCCAGCAGCCAAGGAATGATGGCGGTACCCCTCCACTTT
>TRBV4-2|.|.|TRBJ2-3
CASSQARDNTDTQYF
TGTGCCAGCAGCCAAGCACGGGACAACACAGATACGCAGTATTTT
>TRBV19|.|.|TRBJ2-5
CASSRAIQETQYF
TGTGCCAGTAGTAGGGCAATCCAAGAGACCCAGTACTTC
>TRBV18|few|TRBD1|TRBJ1-6
CASSPQGRGNSPLHF
TGTGCCAGCTCACCACAGGGCAGGGGGAATTCACCCCTCCACTTT
>TRBV5-1|.|TRBD1|TRBJ2-2
CASSLGDRENTGELFF
TGCGCCAGCAGCTTAGGGGACAGAGAGAACACCGGGGAGCTGTTTTTT
>TRBV2|once|TRBD1|TRBJ1-2
CASSPDRDYGYTF
TGTGCCAGCAGCCCAGACAGGGACTATGGCTACACCTTC
>TRBV19|.|TRBD2|TRBJ2-1
CASSIDPAGTSGREGQFF
TGTGCCAGTAGTATAGACCCTGCCGGGACTAGCGGGAGGGAAGGGCAGTTCTTC
>TRBV10-3|.|.|TRBJ2-1
CAISDSSQGVSGNEQFF
TGTGCCATCAGTGATTCCTCACAGGGAGTTTCGGGCAATGAGCAGTTCTTC